This T cell receptor beta chain was recorded in a study of T cell repertoires in cytomegalovirus infection. Study-level background: TCR beta signatures that were public indicated CMV infection and matching HLA type.

This clonotype was seen only a few times. Its matching antigen is unknown. Using its own MiXCR run on the reads, TCRdb lists one record per CDR3 protein. The sample includes approximately 73,000 distinct CDR3 sequences, 35% to 45% of them seen just once. The germline V gene encodes CDR1 MNHNS and CDR2 SASEGT. V was clipped by 6 bases and J by 7 bases, with 18 bases between them. CDR3 length: 14 residues. This chain links TRBV6-1 with TRBJ1-1, with D unresolved. The origin of this receptor is a human donor in good health (CMV status not recorded). Some clones in this sample may be carry-over from other donors' samples. Material: CD8+ T cells from cultured PBMCs, obtained from culture after CMV antigen stimulation. CDR3 in DNA: TGTGCCAGCAGCGCCCTTTCGGCAAGTGTTGAAGCTTTCTTT. Protein: CASSALSASVEAFF.